The clone carrying this T cell receptor (beta chain) was picked up a small number of times. The antigen is unknown. TCRdb processed the 5' RACE reads anew with MiXCR; each CDR3 protein has one entry. This table has about 210,000 distinct CDR3 sequences, 6% to 8% appearing once. The sample comes from a study of T cells after yellow fever vaccination. Study-wide results and caveats: A limited proportion of clonotypes was detected within both the CD4 and CD8 compartments.

Germline loops: CDR1 SQVTM, CDR2 ANQGSEA. This CDR3 region has 13 residues. V gave up 1 base and J gave up 7 bases; unmatched junction bases: 7. The input for sequencing was CD4+ T cells sorted from PBMCs, taken on the day of the yellow fever booster vaccination. The TCR sequence derives from a young man who received the YFV17D yellow fever vaccine. V gene TRBV29-1 combines with J gene TRBJ2-7; 7 nucleotides agree with TRBD1. CDR3 region: CSVEGQGVMEQYF. The CDR3, as DNA: TGCAGCGTTGAAGGTCAGGGGGTAATGGAGCAGTACTTC.